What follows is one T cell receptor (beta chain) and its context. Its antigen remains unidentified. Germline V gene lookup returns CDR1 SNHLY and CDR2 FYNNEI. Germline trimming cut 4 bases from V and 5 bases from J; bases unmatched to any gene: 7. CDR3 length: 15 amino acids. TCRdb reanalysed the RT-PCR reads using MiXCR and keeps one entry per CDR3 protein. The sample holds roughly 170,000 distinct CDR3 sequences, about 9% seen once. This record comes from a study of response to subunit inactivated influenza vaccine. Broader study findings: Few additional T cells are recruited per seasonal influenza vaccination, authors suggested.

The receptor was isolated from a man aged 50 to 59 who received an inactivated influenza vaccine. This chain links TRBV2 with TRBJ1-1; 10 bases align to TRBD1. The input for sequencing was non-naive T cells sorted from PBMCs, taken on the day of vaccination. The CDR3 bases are TGTGCCAGCAGTGTGACAGGGGGCAGGGAAACTGAAGCTTTCTTT. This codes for CASSVTGGRETEAFF.